This TCR beta chain emerged from a study of Graves' ophthalmopathy and Graves' hyperthyroidism (dated by TCRdb to 2017 to 2018). For the study in its entirety: Peripheral blood samples were taken at the time of initial diagnosis, before any treatment was given. The roughly 100 discovery patients were divided at random into training and test sets in a 7:3 ratio. To tell Graves' ophthalmopathy apart from Graves' hyperthyroidism, and to predict which patients would progress to ophthalmopathy, the study relied on TCR beta repertoire signatures. Following sample collection, hyperthyroidism patients were given methimazole at a starting dose of 30 mg daily, and ophthalmopathy patients were given high-dose intravenous methylprednisolone. To explore V-J signatures that distinguish ophthalmopathy from hyperthyroidism, a discovery set of around 100 patients was enrolled, made up of roughly 41 with ophthalmopathy and some 58 with stable hyperthyroidism. In 6 or 7 hyperthyroidism patients, T-cell repertoires of thyroid tissue and blood were compared. The independent validation cohort included 20 or so hyperthyroidism patients plus 17 patients who later progressed from hyperthyroidism to ophthalmopathy. In total, 135 blood samples were TCR-sequenced: under 45 ophthalmopathy, some 72 hyperthyroidism and some 17 hyperthyroidism-to-ophthalmopathy patients.

For repertoire sequencing, the TCR beta CDR3 regions were amplified from RNA transcripts. A first-round RT-PCR used HTBI primers with the Qiagen OneStep RT-PCR kit, followed by a second-round multiplex PCR, size selection and purification. The libraries underwent paired-end sequencing with 100 bp reads on an Illumina HiSeq2000. For the original study's pipeline: SOAPnuke was used to process the reads, throwing out any read that had adapters, had uncalled bases, had a mean Phred below 15, or lacked an exact constant-primer or identifier match. COPE v1.2.5 was used to merge high-quality paired reads. Clonotypes were defined as unique nucleotide sequences and were aligned to IMGT TRB V, D and J references using MiTCR v1.1. The analysis was limited to V-J combinations with a frequency above 0.0001, which together covered roughly 99% of the repertoires. For each V-J combination, a TCR clonal expansion and chaos score was defined as F50 clonal expansion divided by the chaos observed in the TCRdist matrix. Welch's t-statistics and random forest were used to reduce the features to 10 to 15 V-J combinations, which were then used as input to a naive Bayes classifier. The similarity between thyroid and blood repertoires was quantified using the Morisita-Horn index. The public reads were run again by TCRdb, first through fastp at Q25 and then through MiXCR, and only productive beta chains were kept. CDR3 protein sequences are deduplicated, and each keeps its most common genes and DNA. These V and J calls rely on TCRdb rather than the paper's analysis. The sample yields hundreds of thousands of distinct CDR3 sequences; over 20% were counted once. The ten largest clones take up approximately 7% of the sample.

General findings and caveats noted by the study authors: Among expanded thyroid clonotypes with frequency above 0.001, most also showed up in blood, which suggests that blood repertoires may reflect the thyroid immune response. In validation, the model predicted ophthalmopathy progression with 55% to 71% sensitivity and less than 80% specificity; eleven to twelve predicted patients were CT-confirmed with GO in a median of around 6.5 months. The 13-signature model separated ophthalmopathy from stable hyperthyroidism with 85% to 90% sensitivity and roughly 84% specificity in cross-validation, and 80%/75% in the test set. No statistical method was used to predetermine the sample size, and group allocation was not hidden from the investigators.

This clonotype has at least ten counts. It lacks a known antigen. Per-nucleotide qualities are absent, and no much larger clonotype sits a single base away. The germline ends are 10 bases apart after V is trimmed by 8 bases and J by 0 bases. The germline V gene (reference sequence) gives CDR1 as LNHDA and CDR2 as SQIVND. The CDR3 spans 13 residues, from the cysteine through the phenylalanine. Only the CDR3 portion is preserved as DNA: 39 bases, with reading frame beginning at the first base. Hyperthyroidism was defined as stable when no progression to ophthalmopathy occurred within 18 months of follow-up. The hyperthyroidism patients were 18 to 65 years old and newly diagnosed, with a disease duration of less than 2 months. Patients with other autoimmune diseases, uncontrolled infections, pregnancy or lactation were excluded. Diagnosis was based on clinical symptoms, serum thyroxine, TRAb, thyroid ultrasound and orbital computed tomography. PBMCs were isolated from 7.5 to 10 ml of fresh peripheral blood by Ficoll-Paque density gradient centrifugation. Total RNA was extracted using Trizol reagent, and RNA quality was checked on an Agilent 2100 Bioanalyzer.

The sequenced material came from peripheral blood. The rearrangement combines TRBV19 with TRBJ1-1; the D gene is unclear. This TCR came from a woman between 18 and 30 years old with stable Graves' hyperthyroidism. Some clones in this sample may be carry-over from other donors' samples. Donor details come from another sample of the same person, matched by shared clones. The CDR3 protein: CASQVGMNTEAFF. The nucleotide sequence reads as follows: TGTGCCAGTCAGGTGGGGATGAACACTGAAGCTTTCTTT. Full variable domain (CDR3 extended with the reference TRBV19 and TRBJ1-1 proteins): DGGITQSPKYLFRKEGQNVTLSCEQNLNHDAMYWYRQDPGQGLRLIYYSQIVNDFQKGDIAEGYSVSREKKESFPLTVTSAQKNPTAFYLCASQVGMNTEAFFGQGTRLTVV.